This entry lists 15 T cell receptor beta chains sequenced from one sample in a study of shared clonotypes between healthy human individuals (dated by TCRdb to about 2020). Libraries were constructed by the immunoSEQ multiplex PCR assay. TCRdb's version of the immuneACCESS table is confined to in-frame rearrangements and falls short of the full clone set. An unresolved V gene accounts for under half of the shortfall where checked; the remainder is of unknown origin. The sample table lists roughly 2.2 million clones, 92% of them with a count of one. The top ten hold 0.37% of the sample. Sequencing was performed on naive CD4+ T cells from PBMCs. Explained via the paper, the cell subset or site label denotes: CD45RA+ positively selected. The receptors derive from a man younger than 35 in good health. Some clones in this sample may be carry-over from other donors' samples.

This chain joins TRBV10-1 and TRBJ2-3; D not resolved. Germline V gene lookup returns CDR1 WNHNN and CDR2 SYGVQD (reference sequence). Trimming cost V 3 bases and J 4 bases, with 8 bases left between them. This CDR3 has 13 amino acids. The CDR3 is CASSETLADTQYF. Here the CDR3 DNA reads TGCGCCAGCAGTGAAACACTCGCAGATACGCAGTATTTT.

The V gene is TRBV29-1, the J gene TRBJ2-1; the D gene could be TRBD1 or TRBD2 (5 bases each). The CDR3 runs to 12 residues. Looked up from germline, CDR1 is SQVTM and CDR2 is ANQGSEA. Trimming cost V 0 bases and J 14 bases, with 14 bases left between them. The CDR3 sequence: CSVEEVGTEEFF. The CDR3 DNA reads as TGCAGCGTTGAAGAGGTTGGGACCGAGGAGTTCTTC.

The rearrangement joins TRBV2 to TRBJ2-2, with D possibly called TRBD1 or TRBD2 (6 bases each). Germline CDR1 and CDR2: SNHLY and FYNNEI. V lost 2 bases, J lost 8 bases, and 9 bases lay in between. CDR3 length: 13 residues. In DNA form, the CDR3 reads TGTGCCAGCAGTGAAAGGGGGAGGGGGGAGCTGTTTTTT. This translates into CASSERGRGELFF.

The gene calls are TRBV30 and TRBJ2-7; 15 bases fit TRBD2. Trimming cost V 1 base and J 7 bases; bases outside gene matches: 5. The CDR3 sequence is 15 residues long. Germline loops: CDR1 GTSNPN, CDR2 SVGIG (reference sequence). The CDR3 sequence is CAWSEGLAGGEEQYF. The CDR3 DNA reads as TGTGCCTGGAGTGAGGGACTAGCGGGAGGCGAAGAGCAGTACTTC.

The chain recombines TRBV7-3 with TRBJ2-1, with 8 bases aligning to TRBD2. CDR1 and CDR2 (germline): SGHTA, FQGTGA. V shed 3 bases, J shed 6 bases, and the junction held 7 bases outside the gene matches. The CDR3 is 15 amino acids. CDR3 protein: CASSFSRGAGNEQFF. CDR3 sequence (DNA): TGTGCCAGCAGCTTCTCGCGGGGGGCAGGCAATGAGCAGTTCTTC.

The V and J genes are TRBV5-1 and TRBJ1-2; 10 bases are a match to TRBD1. The junction had 12 bases not matched to a gene; V was cut back by 5 bases and J by 2 bases. Per the germline V gene, CDR1 is SGHRS and CDR2 is YFSETQ. The CDR3 extends over 17 amino acids. CDR3 loop: CASRRPGTGDWNYGYTF. The CDR3 DNA reads as TGCGCCAGCAGGCGCCCCGGGACAGGGGATTGGAACTATGGCTACACCTTC.

This clone was recorded once. CDR3: CASSFSGTPQHF. Here the CDR3 DNA reads TGTGCCAGCAGTTTTTCCGGGACGCCCCAGCATTTT. The chain combines TRBV28 with TRBJ1-5, with D possibly TRBD1 on 5 matching bases. V was pared by 3 bases and J by 9 bases, with 9 bases between. The CDR3 has 12 residues. The V gene's germline CDR1 is MDHEN and CDR2 SYDVKM.

The V gene is TRBV5-1, the J gene TRBJ2-3; 8 nucleotides match TRBD2. The CDR3 is made up of 18 amino acids. The V gene's germline CDR1 is SGHRS and CDR2 YFSETQ. V lost 3 bases and J lost 0; bases outside the gene matches: 12. The CDR3 reads CASSSLAGKRSSTDTQYF. In DNA, the CDR3 is TGCGCCAGCAGCTCATTAGCGGGGAAGCGTTCTAGCACAGATACGCAGTATTTT.

The chain joins TRBV5-1 to TRBJ1-4, with D possibly TRBD1 on 6 matching bases. Trimming left V 4 bases short and J 0 bases short, with 13 bases between. This CDR3 comprises 16 residues. Germline CDR1 reads SGHRS; CDR2 reads YFSETQ. The CDR3 DNA reads as TGCGCCAGCAGCGAACAGGGATTAGCAACTAATGAAAAACTGTTTTTT. Residues: CASSEQGLATNEKLFF.

The V and J genes are TRBV2 and TRBJ2-1, with D perhaps matching TRBD2 (5 bases). The germline V gene encodes CDR1 SNHLY and CDR2 FYNNEI. V lost 4 bases, J lost 2 bases, and 15 bases lay in between. This CDR3 has 16 residues. This chain's CDR3 is CASSGPTGGAYNEQFF. The DNA for the CDR3 is TGTGCCAGCAGTGGCCCCACCGGAGGAGCCTACAATGAGCAGTTCTTC.

This clone was counted only a few times. The chain is built from TRBV6-1 and TRBJ1-2; 8 bases agree with TRBD1. Looked up from germline, CDR1 is MNHNS and CDR2 is SASEGT. The CDR3 consists of 13 residues. V shed 7 bases, J shed 6 bases, and the junction held 7 bases outside the gene matches. The CDR3 region has the DNA TGTGCCAGCACTAGACAGGGGATACATGGCTACACCTTC. Translated, it gives CASTRQGIHGYTF.

This clone appeared once. The sample contains more than one DNA sequence encoding this CDR3. The chain employs TRBV9 and TRBJ2-5; 8 nucleotides match TRBD2. The germline V gene has CDR1 SGDLS and CDR2 YYNGEE. With V trimmed by 4 bases and J by 2 bases, 1 base remained unmatched. The CDR3 covers 13 residues. In DNA, the CDR3 is TGTGCCAGCAGCCCTAGCGGGCAAGAGACCCAGTACTTC. Translated: CASSPSGQETQYF.

The gene calls are TRBV2 and TRBJ2-5, with D tentatively TRBD1 (6 bases). Germline V gene sequence: CDR1 SNHLY, CDR2 FYNNEI. V was trimmed by 8 bases and J by 3 bases, leaving 13 bases between them. The CDR3 has 13 residues. The CDR3 region is CASGNQGKETQYF. CDR3 coding DNA: TGTGCCAGCGGGAATCAGGGGAAAGAGACCCAGTACTTC.

The rearrangement joins TRBV19 to TRBJ1-1; D is uncertain. Germline CDR1 LNHDA, CDR2 SQIVND (reference sequence). Between the trimmed V and J ends, which lost 3 bases and 3 bases, there was a span of 8 bases. CDR3 length: 13 residues. The CDR3 loop is CASSITFYTEAFF. The CDR3 coding sequence is TGTGCCAGTAGTATTACGTTCTACACTGAAGCTTTCTTT.

The chain uses TRBV7-9 and TRBJ2-7, with 7 bases that match TRBD1. V lost 5 bases, J lost 6 bases, and 13 bases stayed unmatched. CDR1 and CDR2 from the germline V gene are SEHNR and FQNEAQ (reference sequence). The CDR3 covers 15 residues. CDR3 protein: CASSLGQAVSREQYF. The DNA of the CDR3 is TGTGCCAGCAGCCTTGGACAGGCAGTATCTCGCGAGCAGTACTTC.